This T cell receptor beta chain was documented in a study of vaccination effects on CD4 cells after COVID-19. The overall study: Samples from a couple of convalescent patients were given 16 days and one week before vaccination.

Expansion with viral peptide pools was applied to antigen-specific CD4+ T cells by the ViraFEST assay prior to sequencing. CD4+ T cell isolation took place after about nine days of culture. The infection with SARS-CoV-2 (confirmed by PCR) occurred in this person between March and December 2020. Using immunoSEQ multiplex PCR, the repertoire was profiled, and TCRdb retains in-frame clones only, with some absent. This table has nearly 45,000 clones, 65% to 70% appearing once. Comments on this clone: Antigen specificity is unknown.

This specimen consisted of CD4+ T cells from PBMCs cultured with a peptide pool, obtained before COVID-19 vaccination. This TCR was sampled from a human donor who had a prior SARS-CoV-2 infection.

The chain's CDR3 is CASGLGGRVSDTQYF. In nucleotides, the CDR3 is TGTGCTAGTGGTTTGGGTGGCCGTGTTTCAGATACGCAGTATTTT. The chain employs TRBV12-5 and TRBJ2-3, with D unclear. This CDR3 has 15 residues. In germline, CDR1 is LGHNT, CDR2 FRNRAP. V was cut by 1 base and J by 4 bases, with 12 bases left in between.